The following is a T cell receptor (beta chain) sequence with its context. Its antigen remains unknown. This specimen belongs to a study of radiation and T cells in renal cell carcinoma. Study findings and constraints: Top tumor clonotypes rose in blood 2 weeks post-radiation, then contracted.

As to time point: blood 4 weeks post-SBRT, at nephrectomy. Treatment denoted: 15 Gy SBRT to primary tumor, nephrectomy 4 weeks later. Nephrectomy followed 15 Gy stereotactic body radiation by 4 weeks. Serial blood draws occurred at baseline and 2 and 4 weeks post-SBRT. The patient's renal cell carcinoma had clear cell pathology. CDR3 length: 17 amino acids. The V gene lost 0 bases and the J gene lost 0 bases, with 15 bases spanning the gap. Germline CDR1 reads WSHSY; CDR2 reads SAAADI. TCRdb's copy holds only in-frame clones and misses some; the assay was immunoSEQ multiplex PCR. The sample lists roughly 61,000 clones, about 74% occurring once.

The TCR originated in a man aged 60-69 years with renal cell carcinoma. The sequencing used blood, collected from a patient whose treatment included radiotherapy and nephrectomy. V is TRBV10-2 and J is TRBJ2-7; D unresolved. Here the CDR3 reads CASSESTISLSSYEQYF. CDR3 nucleotides: TGCGCCAGCAGTGAGTCTACAATCAGCTTAAGCTCCTACGAGCAGTACTTC.